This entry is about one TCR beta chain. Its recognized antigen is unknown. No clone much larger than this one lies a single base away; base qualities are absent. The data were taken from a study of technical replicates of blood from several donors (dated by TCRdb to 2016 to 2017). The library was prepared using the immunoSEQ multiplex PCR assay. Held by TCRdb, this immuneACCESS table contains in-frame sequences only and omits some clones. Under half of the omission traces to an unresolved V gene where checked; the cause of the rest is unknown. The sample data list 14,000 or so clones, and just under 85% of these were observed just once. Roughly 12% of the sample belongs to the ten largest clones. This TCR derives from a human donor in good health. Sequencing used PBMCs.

The CDR3 in this case is CAWTQAGNEKLFF. The sequenced DNA: TGTGCCTGGACCCAGGCGGGCAACGAAAAACTGTTTTTT. Rearrangement joined TRBV30 to TRBJ1-4; the D segment cannot be called with confidence. V gives up 4 bases and J gives up 8 bases, and the segment between their germline ends measures 14 bases. From a lookup of the germline V gene (reference sequence), CDR1 and CDR2 are GTSNPN and SVGIG. Counted from cysteine to phenylalanine, this CDR3 has 13 amino acids. Here the CDR3 DNA is all that survives: 39 bases in frame from base 1.